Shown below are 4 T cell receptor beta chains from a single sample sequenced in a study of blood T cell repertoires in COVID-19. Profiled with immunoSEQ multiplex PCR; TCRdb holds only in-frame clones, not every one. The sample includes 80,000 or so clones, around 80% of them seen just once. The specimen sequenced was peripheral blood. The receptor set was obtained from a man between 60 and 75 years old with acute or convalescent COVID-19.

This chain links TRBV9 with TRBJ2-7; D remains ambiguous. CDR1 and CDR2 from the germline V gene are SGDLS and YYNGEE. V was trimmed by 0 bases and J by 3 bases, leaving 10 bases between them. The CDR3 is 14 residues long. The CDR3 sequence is CASSVGPSLYEQYF. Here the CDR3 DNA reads TGTGCCAGCAGCGTAGGGCCCTCCCTCTACGAGCAGTACTTC.

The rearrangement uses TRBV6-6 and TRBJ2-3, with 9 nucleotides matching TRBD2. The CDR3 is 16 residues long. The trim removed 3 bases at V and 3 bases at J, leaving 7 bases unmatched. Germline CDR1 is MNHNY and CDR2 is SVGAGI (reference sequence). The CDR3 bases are TGTGCCAGCAGTTATTTTTCGACTAGCGGAACAGATACGCAGTATTTT. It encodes CASSYFSTSGTDTQYF.

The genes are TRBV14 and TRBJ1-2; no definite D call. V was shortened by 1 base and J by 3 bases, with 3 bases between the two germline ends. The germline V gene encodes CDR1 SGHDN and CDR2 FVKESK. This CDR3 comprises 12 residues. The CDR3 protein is CASSQGDYGYTF. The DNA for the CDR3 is TGTGCCAGCAGCCAAGGAGACTATGGCTACACCTTC.

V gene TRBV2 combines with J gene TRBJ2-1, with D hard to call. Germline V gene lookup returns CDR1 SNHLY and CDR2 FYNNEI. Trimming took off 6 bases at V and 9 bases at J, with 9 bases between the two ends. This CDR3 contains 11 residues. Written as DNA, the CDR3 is TGTGCCAGCAGACGCGGCACTGAGCAGTTCTTC. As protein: CASRRGTEQFF.